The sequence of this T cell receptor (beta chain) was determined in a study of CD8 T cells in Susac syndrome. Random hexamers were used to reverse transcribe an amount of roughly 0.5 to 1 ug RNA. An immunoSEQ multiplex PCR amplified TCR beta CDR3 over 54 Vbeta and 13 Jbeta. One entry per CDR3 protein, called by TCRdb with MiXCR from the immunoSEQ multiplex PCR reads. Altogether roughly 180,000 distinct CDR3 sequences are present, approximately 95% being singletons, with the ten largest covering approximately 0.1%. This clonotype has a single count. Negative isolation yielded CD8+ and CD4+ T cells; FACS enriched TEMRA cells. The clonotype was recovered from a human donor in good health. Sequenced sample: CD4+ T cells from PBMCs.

The CDR3 protein is CASSFGGRGLHEQYF. In nucleotides, the CDR3 is TGTGCCAGCAGTTTCGGCGGCAGGGGGCTCCACGAGCAGTACTTC. The chain carries TRBV27 and TRBJ2-7; 8 bases are shared with TRBD1. Unmatched junction bases numbered 9, after V lost 3 bases and J lost 5 bases. CDR1 and CDR2 from the germline V gene are MNHEY and SMNVEV (reference sequence). CDR3 length equals 15 residues.